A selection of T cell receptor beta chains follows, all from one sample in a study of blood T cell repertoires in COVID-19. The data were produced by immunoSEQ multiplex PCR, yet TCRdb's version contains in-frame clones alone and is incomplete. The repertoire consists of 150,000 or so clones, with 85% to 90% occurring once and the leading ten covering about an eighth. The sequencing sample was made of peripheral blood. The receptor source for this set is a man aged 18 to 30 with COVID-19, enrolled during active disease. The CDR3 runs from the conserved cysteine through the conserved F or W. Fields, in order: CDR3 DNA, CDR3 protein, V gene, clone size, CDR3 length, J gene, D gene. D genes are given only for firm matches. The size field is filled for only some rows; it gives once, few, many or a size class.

TGTGCCAGCAGCTTAGGATACAGGGTAAATCAGCCCCAGCATTTT	CASSLGYRVNQPQHF	TRBV7-2	.	15	TRBJ1-5	.
TGTGCCAGCAGTAGGGGGACTAGCGGGATGGTCGAGCAGTACTTC	CASSRGTSGMVEQYF	TRBV6-5	.	15	TRBJ2-7	TRBD2
TGTGCCAGCAGTTTAGGGCCGGGATTGTTCTTC	CASSLGPGLFF	TRBV27	.	11	TRBJ2-1	.
TGCGCCAGCAGGACACCATCCGCCGCCTACGAGCAGTACTTC	CASRTPSAAYEQYF	TRBV10-2	.	14	TRBJ2-7	.
TGCGCCAGCAGCTTGGAGCGGCCCCCAGCGGCTACTGGGGCCAACGTCCTGACTTTC	CASSLERPPAATGANVLTF	TRBV5-1	.	19	TRBJ2-6	.
TGTGCCAGTAGTAGAGGAGCGGGAGCGGTGACCGGGGAGCTGTTTTTT	CASSRGAGAVTGELFF	TRBV19	.	16	TRBJ2-2	TRBD2
TGTGCCAGCAGCTTGGTGGGCCATGAGCAGTTCTTC	CASSLVGHEQFF	TRBV5-8	.	12	TRBJ2-1	.
TGTGCTAGTGGCCAGGTCCCCGGGGAAATTGCGAACTATGGCTACACCTTC	CASGQVPGEIANYGYTF	TRBV12-5	.	17	TRBJ1-2	.
TGTGCCAGCAGTTACGGGACAGGGAGCACTGAAGCTTTCTTT	CASSYGTGSTEAFF	TRBV6-2/TRBV6-3	.	14	TRBJ1-1	TRBD1
TGTGCCAGCAGTACTGGGACTAGCGGGAGGGCCTCGGGTGAGCAGTTCTTC	CASSTGTSGRASGEQFF	TRBV27	.	17	TRBJ2-1	TRBD2
TGTGCCAGCAGCTCTTCGACAAGCCAGCCCCAGCATTTT	CASSSSTSQPQHF	TRBV9	.	13	TRBJ1-5	.
TGTGCCAGCAGGGTTAGGGGTAGCAATCAGCCCCAGCATTTT	CASRVRGSNQPQHF	TRBV28	.	14	TRBJ1-5	.
TGTGCCAGCAGCTTGGCGAGGACAGGGGGTCAGCCCCAGCATTTT	CASSLARTGGQPQHF	TRBV5-8	.	15	TRBJ1-5	TRBD1
TGTGCCAGCAGCTTGTCTCCGGGACAGGGAGCCTACGAGCAGTACTTC	CASSLSPGQGAYEQYF	TRBV5-4	.	16	TRBJ2-7	TRBD1
TGTGCCAGCACTCGGTCTCAGGGCACAGATACGCAGTATTTT	CASTRSQGTDTQYF	TRBV6-5	.	14	TRBJ2-3	.
TGTGCCAGTAGTACGAACAGGGGCTACACCGGGGAGCTGTTTTTT	CASSTNRGYTGELFF	TRBV19	.	15	TRBJ2-2	TRBD1
TGTGCCAGCAGTGTAACGGGACTTTTGACCTACGAGCAGTACTTC	CASSVTGLLTYEQYF	TRBV28	once	15	TRBJ2-7	.
TGTGCCAGCAGTTTGGGGACAGGGCAAGAAAAACTGTTTTTT	CASSLGTGQEKLFF	TRBV27	.	14	TRBJ1-4	TRBD1
TGTGCCAGCAGAAGGGGAAATCTAGCCAAAAACATTCAGTACTTC	CASRRGNLAKNIQYF	TRBV28	.	15	TRBJ2-4	.
TGCGCCAGCAGCTTGGGTCTCGACACCGGGGAGCTGTTTTTT	CASSLGLDTGELFF	TRBV5-1	.	14	TRBJ2-2	.
TGTGCCAGCAGGCCAGGACAGGGGATGAACACTGAAGCTTTCTTT	CASRPGQGMNTEAFF	TRBV28	.	15	TRBJ1-1	TRBD1
TGTGCCACCAAGGGGATGAACACTGAAGCTTTCTTT	CATKGMNTEAFF	TRBV27	.	12	TRBJ1-1	.
TGTGCCACCAGTGATTCCGGTCATACGCAGTATTTT	CATSDSGHTQYF	TRBV24-1	.	12	TRBJ2-3	.
TGCGCCAGCAGCTTGGTGACAGGGAGCTACGAGCAGTACTTC	CASSLVTGSYEQYF	TRBV5-1	.	14	TRBJ2-7	TRBD1
TGTGCCAGAAGCTGGGGACAGAAAGGCACTGAAGCTTTCTTT	CARSWGQKGTEAFF	TRBV5-3	.	14	TRBJ1-1	TRBD1
TGTGCCAGCAGCCCTCAAGGACAGGGGCATCACTATGGCTACACCTTC	CASSPQGQGHHYGYTF	TRBV7-2	.	16	TRBJ1-2	TRBD1
TGTGCCAGCAGCTTAGGCTGGGGGGGGCTGGATGAGCAGTTCTTC	CASSLGWGGLDEQFF	TRBV11-3	.	15	TRBJ2-1	.
TGTGCCAGCTCACCTACTAGCGGGAGTATATACGGCATTCAGTACTTC	CASSPTSGSIYGIQYF	TRBV18	.	16	TRBJ2-4	TRBD2
TGTGCCAGCAGCTTCCTAGCGGCCAATGAGCAGTTCTTC	CASSFLAANEQFF	TRBV5-5	.	13	TRBJ2-1	TRBD2
TGTGCCAGCAGCGAAAGGAGAACCCCGCCGACTAACTATGGCTACACCTTC	CASSERRTPPTNYGYTF	TRBV7-8	.	17	TRBJ1-2	.
TGTGCCAGCAGTCGAGGACAGACCTCCTACGAGCAGTACTTC	CASSRGQTSYEQYF	TRBV27	.	14	TRBJ2-7	.
TGTGCCATCAGTGAGCTAACCAGGGAGCAGTTCTTC	CAISELTREQFF	TRBV10-3	.	12	TRBJ2-1	.
TGTGCCAGCAGCTTAGGCGCTTCCTACGAGCAGTACTTC	CASSLGASYEQYF	TRBV7-2	.	13	TRBJ2-7	.
TGTGCCAGCGGGGCTGGGATCGGCTCTGGGGCCAACGTCCTGACTTTC	CASGAGIGSGANVLTF	TRBV7-9	.	16	TRBJ2-6	.
TGTGCCAGTAGGAGGGGCGGACTAGCCCACGAGACCCAGTACTTC	CASRRGGLAHETQYF	TRBV19	.	15	TRBJ2-5	TRBD2
TGTGCCAGCAGCTTACCGGGACAGGGGAATGGCTACACCTTC	CASSLPGQGNGYTF	TRBV7-9	.	14	TRBJ1-2	TRBD1
TGTGCCAGCAGCCCGACTAGCGGGAGTGGTGAGCAGTACTTC	CASSPTSGSGEQYF	TRBV27	once	14	TRBJ2-7	TRBD2
TGTGCCAGCTCACTCTCCCAGGTTACCTACGAGCAGTACTTC	CASSLSQVTYEQYF	TRBV18	.	14	TRBJ2-7	.
TGTGCCAGCAGTTACTCCCAGACAGATACGCAGTATTTT	CASSYSQTDTQYF	TRBV6-6	.	13	TRBJ2-3	.
TGTGCCAGCCAGAATCTCTATGGCTACACCTTC	CASQNLYGYTF	TRBV19	.	11	TRBJ1-2	.
TGTGCCAGCAGTGAGACAGGGAACGAGCAGTACTTC	CASSETGNEQYF	TRBV25-1	.	12	TRBJ2-7	TRBD1
TGTGCCAGCTCTCTCCGCAGGTGGAACACTGAAGCTTTCTTT	CASSLRRWNTEAFF	TRBV18	.	14	TRBJ1-1	.
TGCGCCAGCACCTTTAGCGGGAGGTCCGATACGCAGTATTTT	CASTFSGRSDTQYF	TRBV10-2	once	14	TRBJ2-3	TRBD2
TGTGCCAGCAGCCGTACGGGGGGATTAACAGATACGCAGTATTTT	CASSRTGGLTDTQYF	TRBV14	.	15	TRBJ2-3	TRBD2